Sequencing of this TCR beta chain was carried out in a study of blood T cell repertoires in COVID-19. Study-level information: Collection of acute and convalescent COVID-19 samples took place in the United States, Italy and Spain. Sources were T cells, B-cell-depleted T cells, or PBMCs; the material itself was cDNA or gDNA.

This clone was observed a few times. As handled by the study authors: Amplification from reference gene primers served as the basis for estimated nucleated cell counts. Here immunoSEQ multiplex PCR was the method, and the copy in TCRdb shows in-frame clones only, minus some. V, J and clone size are those of that table, while D and trimming were read from the DNA. The table has a few hundred thousand clones, roughly 84% seen once; the top ten hold roughly 3.1%. Trimming left V 3 bases short and J 7 bases short, with 16 bases between. This CDR3 comprises 15 residues. Germline V gives CDR1 MNHEY, CDR2 SMNVEV (reference sequence).

The origin of this receptor is a young woman with acute or convalescent COVID-19. The source material was peripheral blood. The chain recombines TRBV27 with TRBJ2-1; D possibly corresponds to TRBD1 (5 bases). CDR3 nucleotide sequence: TGTGCCAGCAGTTTGTCGGGTTTAGGGGCGAATGAGCAGTTCTTC. This gives the protein CASSLSGLGANEQFF.